This record covers a single TCR beta chain. Its antigen is as yet unknown. Repertoires were generated with immunoSEQ multiplex PCR, while TCRdb's copy carries only in-frame clones and drops some. The sample lists about 83,000 clones; 75% to 90% were seen once. The time point was: blood 4 weeks post-SBRT, at nephrectomy. The sample's treatment: 15 Gy SBRT to primary tumor, nephrectomy 4 weeks later. Clear cell pathology was present in this patient's renal cell carcinoma. The data belong to a study of radiation and T cells in renal cell carcinoma. Notes on the study in general: Baseline intratumoral clonotype presence is unknown without pretreatment biopsies. In blood, top tumor clones expanded by 2 weeks, shrinking by 4.

V was cut by 5 bases and J by 3 bases, with 8 bases left in between. The CDR3 is 13 residues long. Per germline, CDR1 SGHNT and CDR2 YENEEA. Material: blood, obtained from a patient whose treatment included radiotherapy and nephrectomy. This TCR came from a woman aged 55-70 years with renal cell carcinoma. The chain is built from TRBV11-3 and TRBJ2-1; a possible D gene is TRBD2 (6 bases). CDR3 region: CASSLSGYNEQFF. Written as DNA, the CDR3 is TGTGCCAGCAGCCTTAGCGGCTACAATGAGCAGTTCTTC.